This T cell receptor beta chain emerged from a study of T cells in Graves' hyperthyroidism and ophthalmopathy. What was amplified from RNA transcripts were TCR beta CDR3 regions. The HTBI primer set served for first-round RT-PCR of the TCR CDR3. TCRdb analysed the multiplex PCR reads with MiXCR anew, one entry per CDR3 protein. Of approximately 700,000 distinct CDR3 sequences in the sample, around 17% are singletons; the top ten hold 8.4%. V was clipped by 8 bases and J by 0 bases; unmatched bases: 4. Germline loops: CDR1 SQVTM, CDR2 ANQGSEA. The CDR3 consists of 12 residues. Ten or more counts support this clonotype. Uncontrolled infection, other autoimmune disease, pregnancy or lactation led to exclusion.

The origin of this receptor is a man younger than 30 with Graves' hyperthyroidism. The material sequenced was blood. The V and J genes are TRBV29-1 and TRBJ2-7; the match to TRBD1 covers 7 bases. In DNA form, the CDR3 reads TGCAGCAGCAGGGACAGCTCCTACGAGCAGTACTTC. As protein: CSSRDSSYEQYF.